The source of this T cell receptor (beta chain) is a study of OX40 agonist ivuxolimab in advanced cancers. Study in general: In this cohort, patients received ivuxolimab, an agonistic anti-OX40 (CD134) antibody. Allowance was made for prior anti-PD-1, anti-PD-L1 or anti-CTLA-4 therapy, and about 44% had some. Findings and limits, study-wide: At 0.1-3.0 mg/kg, partial responders had clonal expansion among the lowest observed.

Points on this clone: Its antigen is currently unknown.

V shed 2 bases, J shed 4 bases, and the junction held 11 bases outside the gene matches. In germline, CDR1 is SQVTM, CDR2 ANQGSEA. The CDR3 spans 16 residues. Blood specimens came from baseline, cycle 4 day 1, and cycle 7 day 1. Profiled with immunoSEQ multiplex PCR; TCRdb holds only in-frame clones, not every one. In the table there are about 52,000 clones, approximately 94% of which are singletons. The chain joins TRBV29-1 to TRBJ2-3, with 8 bases identical to TRBD2. This TCR came from an adult with an advanced solid tumor such as melanoma, head and neck, liver or kidney cancer. This specimen was CD4+ or CD8+ T cells sorted from blood, taken in a trial of the OX40 agonist ivuxolimab. CDR3 sequence: CSVELPGGGGADTQYF. CDR3 nucleotide sequence: TGCAGCGTTGAATTACCGGGAGGGGGAGGGGCAGATACGCAGTATTTT.